The present T cell receptor (beta chain) was sequenced within a study of T cells expressing NK-cell markers. Study-level background: CD3+CD56+NKG2C+, CD3+CD56+NKG2C- and CD3+CD56-NKG2C+ T cells, once sorted, supplied the TCR beta repertoires. The study sequenced eight donors, seven HCMV-seropositive and one seronegative. Study-wide results and limits: A few donors likewise had their CD3+CD56-NKG2C+ fraction led by these clonotypes. Of the CD8+ T cell pool in over 5 donors, roughly 1.0-7.0% was accounted for by dominant NKG2C+ clonotypes.

Comments on this clonotype: Its antigen is as yet unknown.

This CDR3 contains 15 residues. Germline-derived CDR1 and CDR2 are KGHSH and LQKENI. TCRdb reprocessed the 5' RACE reads and stores each CDR3 protein as one record, lacking DNA. The sample totals around 280,000 distinct CDR3 sequences. This sequence originates from a man aged 18 to 35 in good health. What was sequenced was blood T cells: a sorted CD56 or NKG2C T cell subset, CD4+ or CD8+ T cells, or bulk PBMC T cells (not recorded which). The rearrangement uses TRBV18 and TRBJ1-1; there is no DNA to check the TCRdb D call of TRBD1. CDR3 amino acids: CASSPSPGMNTEAFF.